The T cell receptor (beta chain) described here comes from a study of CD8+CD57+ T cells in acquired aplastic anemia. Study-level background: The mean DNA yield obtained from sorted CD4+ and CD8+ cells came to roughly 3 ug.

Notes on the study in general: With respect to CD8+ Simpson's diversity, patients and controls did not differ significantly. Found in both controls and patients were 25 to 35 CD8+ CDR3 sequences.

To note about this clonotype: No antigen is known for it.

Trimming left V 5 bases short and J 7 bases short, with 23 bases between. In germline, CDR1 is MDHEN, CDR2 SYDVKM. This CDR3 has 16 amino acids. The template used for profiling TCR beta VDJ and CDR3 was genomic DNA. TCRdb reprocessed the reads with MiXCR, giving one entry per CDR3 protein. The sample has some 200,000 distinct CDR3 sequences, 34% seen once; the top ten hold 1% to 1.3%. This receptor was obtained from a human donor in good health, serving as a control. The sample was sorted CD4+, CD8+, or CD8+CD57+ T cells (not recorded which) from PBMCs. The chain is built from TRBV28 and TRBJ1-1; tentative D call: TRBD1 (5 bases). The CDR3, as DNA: TGTGCCAGCAGTCTACCTAGCCTGACAGAAAAGAATGAAGCTTTCTTT. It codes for CASSLPSLTEKNEAFF.